These T cell receptor beta chains were read from a single sample in a study of shared clonotypes between healthy human individuals. Measured with immunoSEQ multiplex PCR; TCRdb has only the in-frame clones, and not every one. Found here are 2 million to 2.5 million clones, more than 85% of them singletons; the top ten hold about 0.41%. Sequenced: naive CD4+ T cells from PBMCs. The receptors here all came from a man younger than 35 in good health. Some clones in this sample may be carry-over from other donors' samples. CDR3s leave out the opening cysteine and the closing phenylalanine or tryptophan. The listing skips clone size in some rows; elsewhere it reads once, few, many or a size class.

clone size	V gene	J gene	CDR3 protein
.	TRBV5-1	TRBJ2-5	ASSLASLTETQY
.	TRBV15	TRBJ2-1	ATGGTTTYNEQF
once	TRBV28	TRBJ2-7	ASSSSSRGVQY
.	TRBV28	TRBJ1-3	ASSLWGQGSGNTIY
once	TRBV10-3	TRBJ2-1	AISDTEEQF
.	TRBV30	TRBJ2-3	AWSVGPSTDTQY
.	TRBV27	TRBJ1-2	ASSFLPGANYGYT
.	TRBV29-1	TRBJ2-1	SAEGPYNEQF
.	TRBV28	TRBJ2-2	ASRREGTGELF
.	TRBV15	TRBJ1-5	ATSSGTGGLQPQH
.	TRBV5-6	TRBJ2-1	ASSFDRVAYNEQF
.	TRBV19	TRBJ1-2	ASSLAGGANYGYT
.	TRBV27	TRBJ2-7	ASSPPFRGQAEQY
.	TRBV7-3	TRBJ2-7	ASSLWAGGSYEQY
.	TRBV4-3	TRBJ2-7	ASSQSRYYEQY
.	TRBV11-2	TRBJ2-1	ASSLSSEQF
.	TRBV18	TRBJ1-3	ASSPTTGNGNTIY
.	TRBV18	TRBJ2-4	ASSQDRGQNIQY
.	TRBV11-2	TRBJ1-1	ASSFPTGWGNTEAF
.	TRBV25-1	TRBJ1-1	ASRMGTEAF
.	TRBV9	TRBJ1-3	ASSPATGNPGNTIY
.	TRBV11-2	TRBJ1-1	ASSINRGPEAF
.	TRBV7-9	TRBJ1-5	ASSPGNQPQH
.	TRBV6-1	TRBJ2-7	ASSERAGAAKEQY
.	TRBV25-1	TRBJ1-2	ASSRQGNYGYT
.	TRBV7-9	TRBJ1-2	ASSSAGGYT
.	TRBV7-3	TRBJ1-1	ASRFTVNTEAF
.	TRBV7-9	TRBJ2-6	ASKGPGQGPSGANVLT
few	TRBV9	TRBJ1-4	ASSVGTEATNEKLF
once	TRBV11-2	TRBJ1-4	ASSIRTNEKLF
.	TRBV28	TRBJ1-2	ASRRRFGRQGRGGYT
.	TRBV4-3	TRBJ1-2	ASSQEGSFGYGYT
.	TRBV4-1	TRBJ2-5	ASRLSGGHGRQETQY
.	TRBV10-1	TRBJ1-1	ASSDQNSGNTEAF
.	TRBV7-3	TRBJ1-5	ASSQDRYQPQH
.	TRBV11-3	TRBJ2-3	ASSSGTLEADTQY
.	TRBV29-1	TRBJ1-3	SVERGTGNTIY
.	TRBV15	TRBJ2-3	ATRSGRGADTQY
once	TRBV9	TRBJ2-2	ASSVGTLANTGELF
.	TRBV29-1	TRBJ1-6	SVEDPGGRLH
few	TRBV6-5	TRBJ2-2	ASSNQGSGELF
.	TRBV6-4	TRBJ1-2	ASSDSGGGYT
once	TRBV28	TRBJ1-2	ASTREAGDGYT
.	TRBV30	TRBJ2-2	AWSVRLADFANTGELF
.	TRBV10-1	TRBJ2-5	ASKETQY
.	TRBV5-1	TRBJ1-1	ASSLEGGGMNTEAF
.	TRBV29-1	TRBJ2-6	SVAGAFSGANVLT
once	TRBV27	TRBJ1-2	ASSLQGSYGYT
.	TRBV6-1	TRBJ1-4	ASSSRGLGEKLF
.	TRBV5-1	TRBJ2-3	ASSYGTSGRVGTDTQY
.	TRBV7-9	TRBJ1-6	ASSRSQGDGRNSPLH
.	TRBV5-1	TRBJ1-1	ASSTAGGTEAF
once	TRBV9	TRBJ2-5	ASSVVGGVWETQY
few	TRBV2	TRBJ1-4	ASSVGRTEEKLF
.	TRBV11-2	TRBJ1-2	ASSARQGGYT